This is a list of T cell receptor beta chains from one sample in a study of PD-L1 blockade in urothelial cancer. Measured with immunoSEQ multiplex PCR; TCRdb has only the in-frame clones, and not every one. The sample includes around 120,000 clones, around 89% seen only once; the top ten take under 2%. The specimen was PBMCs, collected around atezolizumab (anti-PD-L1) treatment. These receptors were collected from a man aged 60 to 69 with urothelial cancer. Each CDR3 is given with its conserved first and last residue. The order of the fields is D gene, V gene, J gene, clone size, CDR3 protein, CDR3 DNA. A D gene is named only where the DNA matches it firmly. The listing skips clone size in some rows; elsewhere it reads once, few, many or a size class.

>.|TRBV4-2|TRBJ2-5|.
CASSQDSELRETQYF
TGTGCCAGCAGCCAAGACTCGGAACTACGGGAGACCCAGTACTTC
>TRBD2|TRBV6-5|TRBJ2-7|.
CASSPPQAGGREQYF
TGTGCCAGCAGCCCCCCGCAAGCGGGAGGTAGGGAGCAGTACTTC
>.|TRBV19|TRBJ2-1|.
CASSIRLSERDEQFF
TGTGCCAGTAGTATTAGGCTATCGGAACGGGATGAGCAGTTCTTC
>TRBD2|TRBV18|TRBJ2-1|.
CASSSSGGYNEQFF
TGTGCCAGCTCATCTAGCGGGGGGTACAATGAGCAGTTCTTC
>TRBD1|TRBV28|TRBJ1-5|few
CASRRTGGYNQPQHF
TGTGCCAGCAGGCGGACAGGAGGGTATAATCAGCCCCAGCATTTT
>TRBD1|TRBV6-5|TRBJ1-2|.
CASRNRGRGYTF
TGTGCCAGCAGGAACAGGGGGCGTGGCTACACCTTC
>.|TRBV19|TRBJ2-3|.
CASSIGTSTDTQYF
TGTGCCAGTAGTATAGGGACTAGCACAGATACGCAGTATTTT
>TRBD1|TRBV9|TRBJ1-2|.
CASSLRQGAERGYTF
TGTGCCAGCAGCCTACGACAGGGGGCGGAGAGGGGCTACACCTTC
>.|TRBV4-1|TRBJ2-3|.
CASSPVSPLAADTQYF
TGCGCCAGCAGCCCGGTATCCCCACTAGCAGCAGATACGCAGTATTTT
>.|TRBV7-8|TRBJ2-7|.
CASSNQRGGRGEQYF
TGTGCCAGCTCTAACCAGAGGGGGGGGAGAGGAGAGCAGTACTTC
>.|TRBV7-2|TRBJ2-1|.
CASSPWGGAAYNEQFF
TGTGCCAGCAGCCCTTGGGGGGGGGCCGCCTACAATGAGCAGTTCTTC